This T cell receptor beta chain was recorded in a study of T cell clonality in common variable immunodeficiency. General study points: Fewer TCRbeta clones were shared among CVID subjects than controls.

Germline CDR1 SNHLY, CDR2 FYNNEI. V was shortened by 6 bases and J by 0 bases, with 24 bases between the two germline ends. The CDR3 consists of 18 residues. Sequenced by immunoSEQ multiplex PCR; TCRdb stores in-frame clones only, minus some. The sample presents roughly 32,000 clones, none singletons. This clone was observed a few times. Its specificity is not known. The CDR3 goes on 3 residues after the read ends, and that part is filled in from the germline J gene. This chain links TRBV2 with TRBJ2-7; weak D call: TRBD2 (5 bases). This receptor was obtained from a person between 18 and 69 years old in good health. The material sequenced was peripheral blood mononuclear cells. Partial CDR3 DNA: TGTGCCAGCAGGGAACTAGACGACCCTCTTACTAGCTCCTACGAG. Residues: CASRELDDPLTSSYE. The complete CDR3 reads CASRELDDPLTSSYEQYF.